The clone carrying this T cell receptor (beta chain) has a count of ten or more. This sample stems from a study of shared clonotypes between healthy human individuals. V was pared by 1 base and J by 8 bases, with 11 bases between. This CDR3 contains 14 residues. Germline V gene sequence: CDR1 LGHNA, CDR2 YSLEER. Clones were read by immunoSEQ multiplex PCR, and TCRdb kept only the in-frame ones, dropping some. The sample lists 1,100,000 or so clones, about four fifths occurring once. The V call is TRBV4-3, the J call TRBJ1-4, with D possibly TRBD1 on 5 matching bases. The specimen sequenced was memory CD4+ T cells from PBMCs. Subset here: CD45RA-negative fraction. The sequence was collected from a man younger than 35 in good health. Some clones in this sample may be carry-over from other donors' samples. The DNA of the CDR3 is TGCGCCAGCAGCCAAGGCCCCTGGGGGGAAAAACTGTTTTTT. Translation: CASSQGPWGEKLFF.